This is a list of T cell receptor beta chains from one sample in a study of blood T cell repertoires in COVID-19. TCRdb keeps only in-frame clones here, not all; method: immunoSEQ multiplex PCR. The sample holds approximately 220,000 clones; roughly 90% are singletons and the top ten take 2.5% to 3%. The material sequenced was PBMCs or T cells enriched from blood (not recorded which). The source of these receptors is a woman between 25 and 40 years old who had recovered from COVID-19. The CDR3 runs from the conserved cysteine through the conserved F or W. A D gene is named only where the DNA matches it firmly. Clone size is given for some rows only: seen once, a few or many times, or a class if the clone is expanded.

CDR3nt	CDR3aa	abundance	v_gene	d_gene	j_gene
TGTGCCAGTAAGCGGGCCCCGAACACCGGGGAGCTGTTTTTT	CASKRAPNTGELFF	once	TRBV19	NA	TRBJ2-2
TGTGCCAGCAGCTTGGACAGCCCTGGAAACACCATATATTTT	CASSLDSPGNTIYF	NA	TRBV9	NA	TRBJ1-3
TGTGCCAGCAGTTCCAGGGCCGACGGTGAAGCTTTCTTT	CASSSRADGEAFF	once	TRBV6-5	NA	TRBJ1-1
TGTGCCAGCACCCGCCGGGGGGACTATGGCTACACCTTC	CASTRRGDYGYTF	NA	TRBV3-1/TRBV3-2	NA	TRBJ1-2
TGTGCCATCAGTGAGGGGCTAGCGGATCCCTACGAGCAGTACTTC	CAISEGLADPYEQYF	NA	TRBV10-3	TRBD2	TRBJ2-7
TGTGCCAGCACCCCCAGGGCTGGGACCGGGGAGCTGTTTTTT	CASTPRAGTGELFF	NA	TRBV6-4	NA	TRBJ2-2
TGTGCCAGCAGCTTAGGAGACAGGATCTACGAGCAGTACTTC	CASSLGDRIYEQYF	NA	TRBV7-9	NA	TRBJ2-7
TGTGCCAGCAGCTTAGGGTTCAGCTCCTACGAGCAGTACTTC	CASSLGFSSYEQYF	NA	TRBV7-2	NA	TRBJ2-7
TGTGCCAGCAGTAGGGGGAGGGCAGATACGCAGTATTTT	CASSRGRADTQYF	NA	TRBV11-3	NA	TRBJ2-3
TGTGCCAGCAGCTCCCAACCACAGGGGAAACTGTTTTTT	CASSSQPQGKLFF	NA	TRBV7-9	TRBD1	TRBJ1-4